This TCR beta chain stems from a study of tumor-infiltrating lymphocytes in localized non-small cell lung cancer. Study context: Some samples were collected after neoadjuvant chemotherapy; smokers, never-smokers and several histologies were included. Regarding the study as a whole: Immunotypes IM1 and IM2 had similar TCR-derived T-cell fractions. Each assay used a separate piece of the same tissue.

Assay used: immunoSEQ multiplex PCR; TCRdb lists only in-frame clones, some missing. This sample has over 8,000 clones; around three quarters occur once, and the top ten carry about 5.8%. CDR1 and CDR2 from the germline V gene are MNHNS and SASEGT. CDR3 length: 12 residues. Trimming stripped 4 bases from V and 5 bases from J, with 9 bases between. The sample holds a few counts of this clone. Its target is unknown. The rearrangement joins TRBV6-1 to TRBJ2-7; D gene uncertain. The sample was uninvolved lung tissue not adjacent to the tumor. This sequence was found in a human donor with non-small cell lung cancer. CDR3 nucleotides: TGTGCCAGCAGTGCCCGTCCGGACGAGCAGTACTTC. Its protein product is CASSARPDEQYF.